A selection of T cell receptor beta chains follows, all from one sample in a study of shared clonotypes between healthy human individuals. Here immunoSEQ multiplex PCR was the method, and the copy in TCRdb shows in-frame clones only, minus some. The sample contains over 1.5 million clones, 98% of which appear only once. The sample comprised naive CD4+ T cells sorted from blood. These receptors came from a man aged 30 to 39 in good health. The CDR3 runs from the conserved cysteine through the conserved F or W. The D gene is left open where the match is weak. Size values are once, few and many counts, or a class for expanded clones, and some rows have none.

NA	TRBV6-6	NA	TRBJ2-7	CASQAGGRREQYF	TGTGCCAGCCAAGCAGGGGGGAGGAGAGAGCAGTACTTC
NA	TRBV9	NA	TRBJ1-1	CASSPADMNTEAFF	TGTGCCAGCAGCCCCGCGGATATGAACACTGAAGCTTTCTTT
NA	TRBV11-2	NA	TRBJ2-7	CASSRWTGSYEQYF	TGTGCCAGCAGCCGTTGGACCGGCTCCTACGAGCAGTACTTC
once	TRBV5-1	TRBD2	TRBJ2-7	CASSRGLAGGRSYEQYF	TGCGCCAGCAGCAGGGGACTAGCGGGAGGGCGATCCTACGAGCAGTACTTC
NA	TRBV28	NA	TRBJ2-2	CASSLLGAGELFF	TGTGCCAGCAGCCTACTGGGAGCCGGGGAGCTGTTTTTT
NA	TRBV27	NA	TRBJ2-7	CASSLSGGLSYEQYF	TGTGCCAGCAGTTTATCAGGGGGACTTTCCTACGAGCAGTACTTC
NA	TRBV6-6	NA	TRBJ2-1	CASSQLGNEQFF	TGTGCCAGCAGTCAACTGGGGAATGAGCAGTTCTTC
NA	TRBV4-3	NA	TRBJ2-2	CASSQDPGTPPTGELFF	TGCGCCAGCAGCCAAGACCCAGGGACCCCGCCAACCGGGGAGCTGTTTTTT
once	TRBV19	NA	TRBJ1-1	CASKGGVVNTEAFF	TGTGCCAGTAAGGGAGGGGTGGTGAACACTGAAGCTTTCTTT
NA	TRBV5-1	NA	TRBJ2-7	CASSQGAPELPYEQYF	TGCGCCAGCAGCCAAGGGGCCCCAGAACTTCCCTACGAGCAGTACTTC
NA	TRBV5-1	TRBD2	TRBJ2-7	CASSLFNGRIDEQYF	TGCGCCAGCAGCTTGTTTAACGGGAGGATCGACGAGCAGTACTTC
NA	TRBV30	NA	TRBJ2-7	CAWSVRKEQYF	TGTGCCTGGAGTGTTAGGAAAGAGCAGTACTTC
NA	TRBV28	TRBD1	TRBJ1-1	CASSIPDRGNTEAFF	TGTGCCAGCAGTATCCCGGACAGGGGGAACACTGAAGCTTTCTTT
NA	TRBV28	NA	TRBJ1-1	CASTELTGLTEAFF	TGTGCCAGCACCGAACTAACAGGGTTGACTGAAGCTTTCTTT